This T cell receptor (beta chain) was captured in a study of T cells in Graves' hyperthyroidism and ophthalmopathy. The wider study: Blood was drawn when the patient was first diagnosed and still untreated.

Authors of the study amplified TCR beta CDR3 regions from RNA transcripts. Researchers ran a first-round RT-PCR on the TCR CDR3 using the HTBI primer set. TCRdb recomputed calls from the multiplex PCR reads with MiXCR, one row per CDR3 protein. The table shows about 840,000 distinct CDR3 sequences, with over 35% occurring only once. Trimming took off 2 bases at V and 4 bases at J, with 16 bases between the two ends. The CDR3 loop spans 16 amino acids. Germline CDR1 is SGDLS and CDR2 is YYNGEE. Concerning this clonotype itself: Its antigen is unknown.

General study points: Blood also showed most of the thyroid clonotypes that were expanded above 0.001. Ophthalmopathy was told apart from stable hyperthyroidism by a 13 V-J model.

The sample comprised blood. J is TRBJ1-5 and V is TRBV9; D is possibly TRBD1 (6 bases). The sequence came from a young man with Graves' hyperthyroidism. The CDR3 DNA sequence: TGTGCCAGCAGCGTCATCCCACAGGGAACGAATCAGCCCCAGCATTTT. Encoded protein: CASSVIPQGTNQPQHF. The entire variable domain, with the rest obtained from reference TRBV9 and TRBJ1-5, is as follows: DSGVTQTPKHLITATGQRVTLRCSPRSGDLSVYWYQQSLDQGLQFLIQYYNGEERAKGNILERFSAQQFPDLHSELNLSSLELGDSALYFCASSVIPQGTNQPQHFGDGTRLSIL.